Sequencing of this T cell receptor beta chain was carried out in a study of blood T cell repertoires in COVID-19. Study background: Sites in the United States, Italy and Spain provided acute and convalescent COVID-19 samples. From T cells, B-cell-depleted T cells, or PBMCs came the material, which was cDNA or gDNA.

J was trimmed by 7 bases and V by 4 bases; bases with no gene match: 11. The V gene's germline CDR1 is SGHDT and CDR2 YYEEEE. The CDR3 consists of 16 residues. While infection was still active, Seattle patients were enrolled and then followed longitudinally. In the original processing: Reference gene primers were amplified, and this amplification served to estimate nucleated cell counts. The assay was immunoSEQ multiplex PCR, and TCRdb's table has in-frame clones only and misses some. Clonal size and the V and J genes are those of that table, whereas D and trimming came from the DNA. The sample lists 350,000 to 450,000 clones, 70% to 90% seen once, with over 2% in the top ten.

The sample was peripheral blood. The clonotype originates from a woman aged 60 to 75 with COVID-19, enrolled during active disease. The chain couples TRBV5-6 to TRBJ1-6; 7 bases match TRBD1. CDR3: CASSTGTGTENSPLHF. In nucleotides, the CDR3 is TGTGCCAGCAGCACAGGGACCGGGACAGAGAATTCACCCCTCCACTTT.